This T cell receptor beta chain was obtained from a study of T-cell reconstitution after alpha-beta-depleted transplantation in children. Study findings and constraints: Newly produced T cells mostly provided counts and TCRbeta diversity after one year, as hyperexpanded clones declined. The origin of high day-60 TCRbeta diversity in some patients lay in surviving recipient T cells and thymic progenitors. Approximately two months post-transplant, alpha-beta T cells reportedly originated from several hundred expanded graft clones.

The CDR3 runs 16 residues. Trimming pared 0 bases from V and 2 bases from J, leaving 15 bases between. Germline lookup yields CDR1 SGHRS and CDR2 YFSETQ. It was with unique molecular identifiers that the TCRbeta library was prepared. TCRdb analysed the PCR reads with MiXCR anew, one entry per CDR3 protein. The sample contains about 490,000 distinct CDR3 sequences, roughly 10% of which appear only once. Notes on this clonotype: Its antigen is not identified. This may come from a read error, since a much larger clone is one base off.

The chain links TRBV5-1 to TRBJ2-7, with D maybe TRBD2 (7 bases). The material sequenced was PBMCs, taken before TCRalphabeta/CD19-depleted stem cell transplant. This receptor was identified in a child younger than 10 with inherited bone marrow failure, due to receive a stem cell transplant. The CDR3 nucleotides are TGCGCCAGCAGCTTGGCTGGCAGCGGGACAACCTACGAGCAGTACTTC. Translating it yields CASSLAGSGTTYEQYF.